The source of this T cell receptor beta chain is a study of T cell responses to AZD1222 COVID-19 vaccine. The study, taken as a whole, reports: It was only after the peak T cell response that any repertoires were sampled. Spike-wide coverage was observed for vaccine-associated CD4 TCRs, with dominant responses at 160-218 and 743-854.

Germline V lookup: CDR1 MNHNY, CDR2 SVGAGI (reference sequence). V shed 9 bases and J 12 bases; nucleotides not matched to a gene: 11. This CDR3 comprises 13 residues. About this clone: Its antigen is still unknown.

The method was immunoSEQ multiplex PCR; TCRdb's version includes in-frame clones alone and lacks a portion of them. Of around 100,000 clones in the sample, around 85% were seen once. The sequence was obtained from an adult in good health. The gene calls are TRBV6-6 and TRBJ1-2; TRBD1 matches 12 bases. The source was peripheral blood, collected on day 0 of AZD1222 vaccination. In DNA form, the CDR3 reads TGTGCCAGTAAGACCGGGACAGGGGGCTCGGACACCTTC. This translates into CASKTGTGGSDTF.